The rows below give T cell receptor beta chains drawn from one sample of a study of CD8+CD57+ T cells in acquired aplastic anemia. MiXCR, applied by TCRdb to the reads, yields one record per CDR3 protein. The sample carries about 180,000 distinct CDR3 sequences, roughly three fifths recorded once. Sequenced: sorted CD4+, CD8+, or CD8+CD57+ T cells (not recorded which) from PBMCs. These receptors originate from a human donor with aplastic anemia. The CDR3 runs from the conserved cysteine through the conserved F or W. Fields, in order: clone size, D gene, V gene, CDR3 length, J gene, CDR3 protein, CDR3 DNA. D genes are given only for firm matches. Some rows mark clone size as missing; the rest say once, few, many or name a class of expanded clone.

abundance: NA; d_gene: TRBD1; v_gene: TRBV29-1; len: 13; j_gene: TRBJ2-7; CDR3aa: CSVRDRENYEQYF; CDR3nt: TGCAGCGTCCGGGACAGGGAGAACTACGAGCAGTACTTC
abundance: NA; d_gene: NA; v_gene: TRBV15; len: 11; j_gene: TRBJ2-7; CDR3aa: CATGVGHEQYF; CDR3nt: TGTGCCACCGGCGTAGGACACGAGCAGTACTTC
abundance: many; d_gene: TRBD2; v_gene: TRBV6-5; len: 17; j_gene: TRBJ2-7; CDR3aa: CASSQSGLAGNSYEQYF; CDR3nt: TGTGCCAGCAGCCAATCGGGACTAGCGGGGAACTCCTACGAGCAGTACTTC
abundance: NA; d_gene: NA; v_gene: TRBV5-1; len: 14; j_gene: TRBJ2-1; CDR3aa: CASSPAREGNEQFF; CDR3nt: TGCGCCAGCAGCCCCGCCAGGGAAGGCAATGAGCAGTTCTTC
abundance: once; d_gene: NA; v_gene: TRBV20-1; len: 16; j_gene: TRBJ1-1; CDR3aa: CSALPPGRGLNTEAFF; CDR3nt: TGCAGTGCCCTTCCCCCGGGACGGGGCCTGAACACTGAAGCTTTCTTT
abundance: NA; d_gene: TRBD2; v_gene: TRBV20-1; len: 15; j_gene: TRBJ2-1; CDR3aa: CSAETAGAFYNEQFF; CDR3nt: TGCAGTGCTGAGACAGCGGGGGCCTTTTACAATGAGCAGTTCTTC
abundance: NA; d_gene: NA; v_gene: TRBV7-9; len: 16; j_gene: TRBJ2-1; CDR3aa: CASSSRTLSSYNEQFF; CDR3nt: TGTGCCAGCAGCTCCCGGACCCTTAGCTCCTACAATGAGCAGTTCTTC
abundance: NA; d_gene: TRBD2; v_gene: TRBV10-1; len: 14; j_gene: TRBJ2-3; CDR3aa: CASGEAGGPDTQYF; CDR3nt: TGCGCCAGCGGGGAGGCGGGGGGGCCAGATACGCAGTATTTT
abundance: few; d_gene: NA; v_gene: TRBV12-3/TRBV12-4; len: 12; j_gene: TRBJ1-5; CDR3aa: CASSLAGQPQHF; CDR3nt: TGTGCCAGCAGTTTAGCCGGGCAGCCCCAGCATTTT
abundance: NA; d_gene: TRBD1; v_gene: TRBV11-2; len: 15; j_gene: TRBJ1-4; CDR3aa: CASTPIWGTVEKLFF; CDR3nt: TGTGCCAGCACCCCAATCTGGGGGACAGTCGAAAAACTGTTTTTT
abundance: few; d_gene: TRBD2; v_gene: TRBV7-9; len: 15; j_gene: TRBJ2-7; CDR3aa: CASSFLAGGSYEQYF; CDR3nt: TGTGCCAGCAGCTTTCTGGCGGGGGGTTCCTACGAGCAGTACTTC
abundance: few; d_gene: NA; v_gene: TRBV12-3/TRBV12-4; len: 11; j_gene: TRBJ2-2; CDR3aa: CATRRAGELFF; CDR3nt: TGTGCCACCCGGAGGGCCGGGGAGCTGTTTTTT
abundance: NA; d_gene: NA; v_gene: TRBV3-1; len: 12; j_gene: TRBJ2-7; CDR3aa: CASSQVVREQYF; CDR3nt: TGTGCCAGCAGCCAAGTTGTGCGGGAGCAGTACTTC
abundance: NA; d_gene: NA; v_gene: TRBV24-1; len: 12; j_gene: TRBJ2-1; CDR3aa: CATSAQPGEQFF; CDR3nt: TGTGCCACCAGTGCCCAGCCGGGTGAGCAGTTCTTC
abundance: NA; d_gene: TRBD1; v_gene: TRBV19; len: 12; j_gene: TRBJ1-5; CDR3aa: CASTGPNQPQHF; CDR3nt: TGTGCCTCGACAGGGCCAAATCAGCCCCAGCATTTT
abundance: NA; d_gene: NA; v_gene: TRBV20-1; len: 10; j_gene: TRBJ1-1; CDR3aa: CSARLGTAFF; CDR3nt: TGCAGTGCTAGATTGGGAACAGCTTTCTTT
abundance: many; d_gene: TRBD2; v_gene: TRBV7-6; len: 15; j_gene: TRBJ2-7; CDR3aa: CASSPAGGSTYEQYF; CDR3nt: TGTGCCAGCAGCCCCGCGGGAGGGTCGACCTACGAGCAGTACTTC
abundance: NA; d_gene: TRBD1; v_gene: TRBV20-1; len: 12; j_gene: TRBJ2-7; CDR3aa: CSASGDRGEQYF; CDR3nt: TGCAGTGCTAGTGGGGACAGGGGCGAGCAGTACTTC
abundance: NA; d_gene: NA; v_gene: TRBV5-1; len: 13; j_gene: TRBJ2-7; CDR3aa: CASSLSGIEEQYF; CDR3nt: TGCGCCAGCAGCTTGTCAGGGATCGAGGAGCAGTACTTC
abundance: NA; d_gene: TRBD1; v_gene: TRBV20-1; len: 14; j_gene: TRBJ1-4; CDR3aa: CSALWTGSTDKLFF; CDR3nt: TGCAGTGCTCTATGGACAGGGTCCACTGACAAACTGTTTTTT
abundance: NA; d_gene: NA; v_gene: TRBV5-6; len: 13; j_gene: TRBJ2-3; CDR3aa: CASTGSLTDTQYF; CDR3nt: TGTGCCAGCACAGGCAGTCTCACAGATACGCAGTATTTT
abundance: NA; d_gene: TRBD1; v_gene: TRBV7-9; len: 15; j_gene: TRBJ2-7; CDR3aa: CASSLDGQGGYEQYF; CDR3nt: TGCGCCAGCAGCTTGGATGGACAGGGGGGGTACGAGCAGTACTTC
abundance: NA; d_gene: NA; v_gene: TRBV10-3; len: 12; j_gene: TRBJ1-1; CDR3aa: CAIRQGNTEAFF; CDR3nt: TGTGCCATCAGACAGGGTAACACTGAAGCTTTCTTT
abundance: NA; d_gene: NA; v_gene: TRBV2; len: 14; j_gene: TRBJ2-7; CDR3aa: CASRGGTVSYEQYF; CDR3nt: TGTGCCAGCAGGGGGGGAACCGTCTCCTACGAGCAGTACTTC
abundance: NA; d_gene: NA; v_gene: TRBV2; len: 16; j_gene: TRBJ2-6; CDR3aa: CASSTGVSAGANVLTF; CDR3nt: TGTGCCAGCAGTACGGGAGTATCTGCGGGGGCCAACGTCCTGACTTTC
abundance: NA; d_gene: NA; v_gene: TRBV19; len: 14; j_gene: TRBJ1-2; CDR3aa: CASTTGIANYGYTF; CDR3nt: TGTGCCAGTACGACAGGAATAGCTAACTATGGCTACACCTTC
abundance: NA; d_gene: NA; v_gene: TRBV5-1; len: 15; j_gene: TRBJ2-5; CDR3aa: CASMLAGTLQETQYF; CDR3nt: TGCGCCAGCATGTTGGCAGGGACTCTACAAGAGACCCAGTACTTC
abundance: NA; d_gene: TRBD2; v_gene: TRBV9; len: 18; j_gene: TRBJ2-3; CDR3aa: CASSPREGLAGVTDTQYF; CDR3nt: TGTGCCAGCAGTCCACGGGAAGGACTAGCGGGAGTTACGGATACGCAGTATTTT
abundance: NA; d_gene: TRBD1; v_gene: TRBV7-9; len: 18; j_gene: TRBJ2-7; CDR3aa: CASSLGTRWTGGAPEQYF; CDR3nt: TGTGCCAGCAGCTTAGGGACAAGGTGGACAGGGGGTGCCCCCGAGCAGTACTTC
abundance: many; d_gene: NA; v_gene: TRBV7-9; len: 14; j_gene: TRBJ1-2; CDR3aa: CASSPLWVNYGYTF; CDR3nt: TGTGCCAGCAGCCCCCTATGGGTTAACTATGGCTACACCTTC
abundance: NA; d_gene: NA; v_gene: TRBV25-1; len: 14; j_gene: TRBJ1-2; CDR3aa: CASSEWRRKGGYTF; CDR3nt: TGTGCCAGCAGTGAATGGAGGCGGAAGGGTGGCTACACCTTC
abundance: NA; d_gene: NA; v_gene: TRBV7-8; len: 15; j_gene: TRBJ1-5; CDR3aa: CASSGSGGALETQHF; CDR3nt: TGTGCCAGCAGCGGGAGCGGGGGTGCCTTAGAGACCCAGCATTTT
abundance: many; d_gene: NA; v_gene: TRBV4-1; len: 15; j_gene: TRBJ1-5; CDR3aa: CASSQGGGNNQPQHF; CDR3nt: TGCGCCAGCAGCCAAGGGGGTGGGAACAATCAGCCCCAGCATTTT
abundance: once; d_gene: TRBD1; v_gene: TRBV28; len: 19; j_gene: TRBJ1-1; CDR3aa: CASSSRDREVGRMNTGAFF; CDR3nt: TGTGCCAGCAGTTCCCGGGACAGGGAAGTAGGCCGGATGAACACTGGAGCTTTCTTT
abundance: NA; d_gene: NA; v_gene: TRBV20-1; len: 14; j_gene: TRBJ1-6; CDR3aa: CSATHTGTGSPLHF; CDR3nt: TGCAGTGCCACACATACCGGGACGGGCTCACCCCTCCACTTT
abundance: NA; d_gene: NA; v_gene: TRBV15; len: 15; j_gene: TRBJ2-5; CDR3aa: CATSTPGGLKETQYF; CDR3nt: TGTGCCACCAGTACTCCGGGGGGCTTGAAAGAGACCCAGTACTTC
abundance: NA; d_gene: NA; v_gene: TRBV20-1; len: 15; j_gene: TRBJ2-4; CDR3aa: CSARGGSEGPFGQYF; CDR3nt: TGCAGTGCTCGTGGCGGCAGCGAGGGCCCTTTTGGTCAGTACTTC
abundance: once; d_gene: TRBD2; v_gene: TRBV2; len: 15; j_gene: TRBJ2-7; CDR3aa: CASSEVLAGLYEQYF; CDR3nt: TGTGCCAGCAGTGAAGTGCTAGCGGGACTATACGAGCAGTACTTC
abundance: many; d_gene: TRBD2; v_gene: TRBV9; len: 16; j_gene: TRBJ2-1; CDR3aa: CASSLDRSGGYNEQFF; CDR3nt: TGTGCCAGCTCTTTGGACAGGAGCGGGGGGTACAATGAGCAGTTCTTC
abundance: few; d_gene: NA; v_gene: TRBV7-9; len: 15; j_gene: TRBJ2-7; CDR3aa: CASSFRGATSYEQYF; CDR3nt: TGTGCCAGCAGCTTCAGAGGGGCCACTTCCTACGAGCAGTACTTC